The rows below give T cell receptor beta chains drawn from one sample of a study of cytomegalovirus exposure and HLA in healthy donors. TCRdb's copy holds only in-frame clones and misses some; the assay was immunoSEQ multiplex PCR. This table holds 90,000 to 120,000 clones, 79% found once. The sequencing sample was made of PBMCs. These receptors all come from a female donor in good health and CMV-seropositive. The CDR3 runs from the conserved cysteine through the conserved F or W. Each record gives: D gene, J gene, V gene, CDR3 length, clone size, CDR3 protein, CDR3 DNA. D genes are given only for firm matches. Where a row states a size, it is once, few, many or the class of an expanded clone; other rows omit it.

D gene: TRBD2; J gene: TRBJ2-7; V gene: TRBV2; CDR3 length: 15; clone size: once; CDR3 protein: CASSDEAGDSYEQYF; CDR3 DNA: TGTGCCAGCAGTGATGAGGCGGGGGACTCCTACGAGCAGTACTTC
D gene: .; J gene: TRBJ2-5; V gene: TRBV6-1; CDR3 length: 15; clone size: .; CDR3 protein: CASSEASTGQETQYF; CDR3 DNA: TGTGCCAGCAGTGAGGCTTCGACTGGCCAAGAGACCCAGTACTTC
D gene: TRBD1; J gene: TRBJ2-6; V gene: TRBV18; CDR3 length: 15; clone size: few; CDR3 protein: CASSRRGLGANVLTF; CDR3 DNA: TGTGCCAGCTCACGCAGGGGGCTTGGGGCCAACGTCCTGACTTTC
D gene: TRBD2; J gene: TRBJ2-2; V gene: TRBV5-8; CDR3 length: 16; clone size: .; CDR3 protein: CASSLSSGGGTGELFF; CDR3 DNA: TGTGCCAGCAGCTTAAGTAGCGGGGGCGGCACCGGGGAGCTGTTTTTT
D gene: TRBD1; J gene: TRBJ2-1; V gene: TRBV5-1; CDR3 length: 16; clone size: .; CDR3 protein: CASSLLGTGVINEQFF; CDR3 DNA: TGCGCCAGCAGCTTGTTAGGGACAGGGGTGATCAATGAGCAGTTCTTC
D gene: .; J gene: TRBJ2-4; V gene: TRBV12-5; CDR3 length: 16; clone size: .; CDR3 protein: CASGLWEGGRQNIQYF; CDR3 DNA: TGTGCTAGTGGTTTGTGGGAGGGGGGTAGGCAAAACATTCAGTACTTC
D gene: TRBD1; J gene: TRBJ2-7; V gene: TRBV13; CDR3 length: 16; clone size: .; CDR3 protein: CASSSPGTVSSYEQYF; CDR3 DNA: TGTGCCAGCAGCTCACCCGGGACAGTGAGCTCCTACGAGCAGTACTTC
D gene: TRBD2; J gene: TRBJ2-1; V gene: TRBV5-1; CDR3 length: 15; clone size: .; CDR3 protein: CASSLYRDYYNEQFF; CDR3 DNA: TGCGCCAGCAGCTTATACCGGGACTACTACAATGAGCAGTTCTTC
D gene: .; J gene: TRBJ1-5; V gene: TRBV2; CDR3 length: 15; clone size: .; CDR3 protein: CASSEARGGKQPQHF; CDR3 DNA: TGTGCCAGCAGTGAAGCTCGGGGTGGTAAACAGCCCCAGCATTTT
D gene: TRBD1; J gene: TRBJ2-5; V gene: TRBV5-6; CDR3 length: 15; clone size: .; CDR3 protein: CASSPTAGGRETQYF; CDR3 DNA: TGTGCCAGCAGCCCTACCGCAGGGGGCCGAGAGACCCAGTACTTC
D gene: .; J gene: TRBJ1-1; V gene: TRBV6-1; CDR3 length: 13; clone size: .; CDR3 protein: CASSTGQYTEAFF; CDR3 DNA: TGTGCCAGCAGCACTGGACAGTACACTGAAGCTTTCTTT
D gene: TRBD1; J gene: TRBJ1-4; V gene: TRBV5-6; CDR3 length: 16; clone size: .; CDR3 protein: CASSFYGTGGNEKLFF; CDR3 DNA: TGTGCCAGCAGCTTCTATGGGACAGGGGGCAATGAAAAACTGTTTTTT
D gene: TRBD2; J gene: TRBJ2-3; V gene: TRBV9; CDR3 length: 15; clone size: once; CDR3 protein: CASSVLAGNTDTQYF; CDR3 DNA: TGTGCCAGCAGCGTCCTAGCGGGGAACACAGATACGCAGTATTTT
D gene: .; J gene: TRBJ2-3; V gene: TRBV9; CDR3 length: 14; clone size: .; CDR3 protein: CASSVVDKSWAQYF; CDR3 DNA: TGTGCCAGCAGCGTAGTGGACAAGAGTTGGGCGCAGTATTTT
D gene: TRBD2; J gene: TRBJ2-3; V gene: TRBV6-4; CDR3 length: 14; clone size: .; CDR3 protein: CASSVDGGFSTQYF; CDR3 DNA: TGTGCCAGCAGTGTAGACGGGGGGTTTTCGACGCAGTATTTT
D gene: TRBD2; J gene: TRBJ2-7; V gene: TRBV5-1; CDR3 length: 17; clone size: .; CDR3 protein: CASSLLAGGLLNGEQYF; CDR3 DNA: TGCGCCAGCAGCTTGTTGGCGGGGGGCCTCCTAAATGGCGAGCAGTACTTC
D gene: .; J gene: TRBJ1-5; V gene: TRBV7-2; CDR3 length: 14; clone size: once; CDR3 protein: CASSHSGFGQPQHF; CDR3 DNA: TGTGCCAGCAGCCATTCAGGGTTTGGTCAGCCCCAGCATTTT
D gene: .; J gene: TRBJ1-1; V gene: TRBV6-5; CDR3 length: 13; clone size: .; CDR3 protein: CASSNSGSTEAFF; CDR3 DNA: TGTGCCAGCAGTAACTCGGGGAGCACTGAAGCTTTCTTT
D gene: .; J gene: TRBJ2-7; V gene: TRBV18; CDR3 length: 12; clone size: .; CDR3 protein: CASSPRQSEQYF; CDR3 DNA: TGTGCCAGCTCACCTAGACAGTCCGAGCAGTACTTC
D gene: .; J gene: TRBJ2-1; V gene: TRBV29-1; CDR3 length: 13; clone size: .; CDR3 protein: CSVPLGGLLQQFF; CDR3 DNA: TGCAGCGTTCCCTTGGGGGGACTTCTCCAGCAGTTCTTC
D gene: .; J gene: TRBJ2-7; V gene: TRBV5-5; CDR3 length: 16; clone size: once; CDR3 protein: CASSLAEWRGTYEQYF; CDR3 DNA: TGTGCCAGCAGCTTGGCGGAGTGGAGGGGTACCTACGAGCAGTACTTC
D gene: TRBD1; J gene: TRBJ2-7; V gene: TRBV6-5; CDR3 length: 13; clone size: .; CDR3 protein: CASRRQGSYEQYF; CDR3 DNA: TGTGCCAGCAGACGACAGGGCTCCTACGAGCAGTACTTC
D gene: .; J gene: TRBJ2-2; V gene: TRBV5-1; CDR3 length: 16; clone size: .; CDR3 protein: CASSPSAASNTGELFF; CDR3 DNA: TGCGCCAGCAGCCCGTCGGCGGCATCGAACACCGGGGAGCTGTTTTTT
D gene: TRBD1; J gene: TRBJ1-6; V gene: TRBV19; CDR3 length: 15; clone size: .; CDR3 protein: CASSIGDRVDSPLHF; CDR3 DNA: TGTGCCAGTAGTATTGGGGACAGGGTCGATTCACCCCTCCACTTT
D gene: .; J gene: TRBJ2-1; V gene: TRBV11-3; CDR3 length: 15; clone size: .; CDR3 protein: CASSPAAGQYNEQFF; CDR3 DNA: TGTGCCAGCAGCCCCGCAGCGGGCCAGTACAATGAGCAGTTCTTC
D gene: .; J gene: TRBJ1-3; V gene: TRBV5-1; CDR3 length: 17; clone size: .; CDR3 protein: CASSYQQRKGSGNTIYF; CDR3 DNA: TGCGCCAGCAGCTACCAACAGCGGAAGGGCTCTGGAAACACCATATATTTT
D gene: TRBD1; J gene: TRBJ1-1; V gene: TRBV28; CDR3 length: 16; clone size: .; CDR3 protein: CASSFPSTGGRTEAFF; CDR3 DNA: TGTGCCAGCAGTTTCCCCTCAACAGGGGGCAGAACTGAAGCTTTCTTT
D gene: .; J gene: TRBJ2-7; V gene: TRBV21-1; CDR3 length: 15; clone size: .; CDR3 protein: CASSAPGGSLSEQYF; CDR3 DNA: TGTGCCAGCAGCGCGCCGGGGGGCAGTCTTAGCGAGCAGTACTTC
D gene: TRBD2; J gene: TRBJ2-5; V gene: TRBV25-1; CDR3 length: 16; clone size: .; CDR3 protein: CASTPTSGGIGETQYF; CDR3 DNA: TGTGCCAGCACCCCGACCAGCGGGGGGATCGGGGAGACCCAGTACTTC
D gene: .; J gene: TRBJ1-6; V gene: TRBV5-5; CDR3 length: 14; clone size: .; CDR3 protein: CASSLKGGSSPLHF; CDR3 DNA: TGTGCCAGCAGCTTGAAGGGGGGGAGTTCACCCCTCCACTTT
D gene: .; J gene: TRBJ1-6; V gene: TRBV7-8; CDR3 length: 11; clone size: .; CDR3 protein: CASSQNSPLHF; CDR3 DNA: TGTGCCAGCAGCCAAAATTCACCCCTCCACTTT
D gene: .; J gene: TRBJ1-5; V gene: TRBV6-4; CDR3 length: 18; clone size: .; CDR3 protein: CASKGRGATGGGNQPQHF; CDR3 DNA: TGTGCCAGCAAAGGGAGGGGTGCCACCGGGGGGGGCAATCAGCCCCAGCATTTT
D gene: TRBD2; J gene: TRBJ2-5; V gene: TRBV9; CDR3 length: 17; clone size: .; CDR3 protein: CASSGSKGLGRGETQYF; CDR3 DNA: TGTGCCAGCAGCGGATCGAAAGGACTAGGCCGTGGGGAGACCCAGTACTTC
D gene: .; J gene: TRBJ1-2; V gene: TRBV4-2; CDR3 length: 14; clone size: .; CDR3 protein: CASSQGGGYYGYTF; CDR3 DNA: TGTGCCAGCAGCCAAGGAGGGGGATACTATGGCTACACCTTC
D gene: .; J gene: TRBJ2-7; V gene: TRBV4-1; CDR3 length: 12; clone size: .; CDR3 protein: CASSLNPGLEYF; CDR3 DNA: TGCGCCAGCAGTCTAAACCCGGGACTGGAGTACTTC
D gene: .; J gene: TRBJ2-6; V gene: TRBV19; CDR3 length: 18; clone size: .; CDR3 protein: CASSIVRQTSSGANVLTF; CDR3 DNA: TGTGCCAGTAGTATAGTAAGGCAGACTAGCTCTGGGGCCAACGTCCTGACTTTC
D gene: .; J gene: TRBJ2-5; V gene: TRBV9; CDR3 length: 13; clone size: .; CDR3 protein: CASSFGGQETQYF; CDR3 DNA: TGTGCCAGCTCATTCGGGGGCCAAGAGACCCAGTACTTC
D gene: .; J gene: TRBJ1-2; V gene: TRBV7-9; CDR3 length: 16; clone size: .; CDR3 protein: CASSLGGTSGLYGYTF; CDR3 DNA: TGTGCCAGCAGCTTAGGAGGGACTTCAGGGCTCTATGGCTACACCTTC
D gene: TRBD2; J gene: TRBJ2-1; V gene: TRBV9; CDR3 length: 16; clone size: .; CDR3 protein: CASTWTSGSPNGEQFF; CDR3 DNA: TGTGCCAGCACCTGGACTAGCGGGTCCCCAAACGGTGAGCAGTTCTTC
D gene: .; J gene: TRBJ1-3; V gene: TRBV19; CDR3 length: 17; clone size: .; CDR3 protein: CASGAPPGFGSGNTIYF; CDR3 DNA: TGTGCCAGTGGTGCCCCGCCGGGGTTCGGCTCTGGAAACACCATATATTTT
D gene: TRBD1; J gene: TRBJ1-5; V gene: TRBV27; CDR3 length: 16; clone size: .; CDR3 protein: CASSSLSGTGDQPQHF; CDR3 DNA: TGTGCCAGCAGTTCTTTATCCGGGACAGGGGACCAGCCCCAGCATTTT
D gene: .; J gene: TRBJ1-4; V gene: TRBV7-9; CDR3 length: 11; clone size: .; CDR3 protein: CASRTDGKLFF; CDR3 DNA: TGTGCCAGCAGAACCGACGGGAAACTGTTTTTT
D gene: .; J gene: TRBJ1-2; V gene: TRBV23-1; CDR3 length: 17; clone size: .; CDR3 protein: CASSPRGAVLRGYGYTF; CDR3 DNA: TGCGCCAGCAGTCCCCGGGGGGCAGTATTAAGGGGCTATGGCTACACCTTC
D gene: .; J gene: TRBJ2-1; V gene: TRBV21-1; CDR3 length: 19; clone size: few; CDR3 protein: CASSGRGLGGKIPYNEQFF; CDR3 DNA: TGTGCCAGCAGCGGCCGGGGACTAGGTGGGAAAATCCCTTACAATGAGCAGTTCTTC
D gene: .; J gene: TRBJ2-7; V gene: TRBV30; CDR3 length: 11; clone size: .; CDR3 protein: CAWSSGYEQYF; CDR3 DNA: TGTGCCTGGAGTTCAGGTTACGAGCAGTACTTC
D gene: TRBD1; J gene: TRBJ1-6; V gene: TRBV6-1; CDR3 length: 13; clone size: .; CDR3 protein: CASSRDSLSPLHF; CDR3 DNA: TGTGCCAGCAGCCGGGACAGTCTTTCACCCCTCCACTTT
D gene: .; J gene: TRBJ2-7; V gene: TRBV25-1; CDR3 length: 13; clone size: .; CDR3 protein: CASSADWTYEQYF; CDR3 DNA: TGTGCCAGCTCCGCGGACTGGACCTACGAGCAGTACTTC
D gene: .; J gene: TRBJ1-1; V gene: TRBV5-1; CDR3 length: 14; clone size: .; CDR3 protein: CASSYGGGNTEAFF; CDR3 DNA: TGCGCCAGCAGCTACGGAGGCGGCAACACTGAAGCTTTCTTT
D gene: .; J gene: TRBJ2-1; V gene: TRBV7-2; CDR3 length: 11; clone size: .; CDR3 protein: CASSPIDEQFF; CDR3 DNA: TGTGCCAGCAGCCCTATCGATGAGCAGTTCTTC
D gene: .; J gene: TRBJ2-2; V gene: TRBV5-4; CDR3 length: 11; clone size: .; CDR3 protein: CASTHSGELFF; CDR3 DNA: TGTGCCAGCACCCATTCCGGGGAGCTGTTTTTT
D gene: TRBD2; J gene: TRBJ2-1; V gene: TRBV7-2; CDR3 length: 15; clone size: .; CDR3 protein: CASSSGLAGGVGQFF; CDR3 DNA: TGTGCCAGCAGCTCGGGACTAGCGGGAGGAGTAGGGCAGTTCTTC
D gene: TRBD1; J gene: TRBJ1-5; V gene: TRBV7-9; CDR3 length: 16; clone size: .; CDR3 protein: CASSLDRTGGDQPQHF; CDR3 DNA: TGTGCCAGCAGCCTAGACAGGACAGGGGGGGATCAGCCCCAGCATTTT
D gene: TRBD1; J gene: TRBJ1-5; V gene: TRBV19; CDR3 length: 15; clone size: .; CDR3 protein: CASRVDRGGNQPQHF; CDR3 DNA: TGTGCCAGTAGGGTGGACAGGGGTGGCAATCAGCCCCAGCATTTT
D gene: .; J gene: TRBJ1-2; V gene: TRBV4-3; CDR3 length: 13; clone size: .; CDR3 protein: CASSQARDYGYTF; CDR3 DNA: TGCGCCAGCAGCCAGGCCCGGGACTATGGCTACACCTTC
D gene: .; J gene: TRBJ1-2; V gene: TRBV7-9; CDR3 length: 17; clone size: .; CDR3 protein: CASSFATSARGGGGYTF; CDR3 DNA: TGTGCCAGCAGCTTCGCTACGTCCGCTAGGGGCGGCGGTGGCTACACCTTC
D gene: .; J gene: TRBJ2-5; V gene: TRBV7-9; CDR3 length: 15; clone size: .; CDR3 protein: CASSFNDRRQETQYF; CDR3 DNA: TGTGCCAGCAGCTTCAACGACAGGCGACAAGAGACCCAGTACTTC
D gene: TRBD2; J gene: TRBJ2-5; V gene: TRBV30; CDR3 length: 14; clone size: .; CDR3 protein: CAWRASGIVETQYF; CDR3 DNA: TGTGCCTGGAGGGCTAGCGGGATTGTTGAGACCCAGTACTTC